This T cell receptor (beta chain) was found in a study of T cells after yellow fever vaccination. Study summary: SMART-Seq v4 Ultra Low Input prepared the low-cell-number fractions.

This clonotype was observed a single time. Its antigen is unknown. Study-level results: In FACS-sorted repertoires, abundant clonotypes from the bulk population could appear as contaminants.

The 5'RACE template-switching step produced TCR cDNA and added a universal primer site and UMIs. TCRdb itself ran the 5' RACE reads through MiXCR, one entry per CDR3 protein. The sample contains 230,000 or so distinct CDR3 sequences, less than 7.5% of which appear only once. This receptor was identified in a man aged 25-40 years who received the YFV17D yellow fever vaccine. The sequences come from CD4+ T cells sorted from PBMCs, collected on the day of the yellow fever booster vaccination.

CDR3 region: CSARTPGSTGELFF. The DNA of the CDR3 is TGCAGTGCTAGAACCCCCGGGTCCACCGGGGAGCTGTTTTTT. The chain has TRBV20-1 and TRBJ2-2; no clear D gene. V shed 2 bases and J shed 4 bases, with 11 bases lying between them. Germline-derived CDR1 and CDR2 are DFQATT and SNEGSKA (reference sequence). This CDR3 spans 14 amino acids.